This is a list of T cell receptor beta chains from one sample in a study of OX40 agonist ivuxolimab in advanced cancers. Assay: immunoSEQ multiplex PCR; the TCRdb copy retains only in-frame clones and omits some. The sample shows about 54,000 clones, roughly 86% of them seen only once. Specimen: CD4+ or CD8+ T cells sorted from blood, collected in a trial of the OX40 agonist ivuxolimab. The receptors were sampled from an adult with an advanced solid tumor such as melanoma, head and neck, liver or kidney cancer. CDR3s include the opening cysteine and the closing phenylalanine or tryptophan. Each record gives: V gene, D gene, J gene, clone size, CDR3 DNA, CDR3 protein. D genes are given only for firm matches. Part of the rows lack a size; the others show once, few, many or a class for expanded clones.

TRBV25-1,.,TRBJ2-2,few,TGTGCCAGCAGCTACGGGGTAGCCGGGGAGCTGTTTTTT,CASSYGVAGELFF
TRBV5-1,.,TRBJ1-6,.,TGCGCCAGCAGCTTGGATGGGGGCCTTTCACCCCTCCACTTT,CASSLDGGLSPLHF
TRBV11-2,TRBD1,TRBJ1-4,.,TGTGCCAGCAGCCCCGACAGGGCTGATAATGAAAAACTGTTTTTT,CASSPDRADNEKLFF
TRBV10-3,.,TRBJ2-6,.,TGTGCCATCAGTGAGTCTAAGGGTGCTGGGGCCAACGTCCTGACTTTC,CAISESKGAGANVLTF
TRBV2,.,TRBJ2-1,.,TGTGCCAGCAGTTTGGACAGACTTACGGACAATGAGCAGTTCTTC,CASSLDRLTDNEQFF
TRBV29-1,.,TRBJ1-3,.,TGCAGCGTTGCACCAGGTTCAACTGGAAACACCATATATTTT,CSVAPGSTGNTIYF
TRBV5-1,.,TRBJ2-3,few,TGCGCCAGCAGTCTAGCGTGGTCCACAGATACGCAGTATTTT,CASSLAWSTDTQYF
TRBV10-3,TRBD2,TRBJ2-7,.,TGTGCCATCAGGGGGACTATTTTGGGGGAGCAGTACTTC,CAIRGTILGEQYF
TRBV5-1,TRBD1,TRBJ2-7,.,TGCGCCAGCAGATGGGACAGCGTCTACGAGCAGTACTTC,CASRWDSVYEQYF
TRBV28,TRBD1,TRBJ1-2,.,TGTGCCAGCACCACAACGACAGGGCGCTACTATGGCTACACCTTC,CASTTTTGRYYGYTF
TRBV19,.,TRBJ1-2,.,TGTGCCAGTAGGTTCACCAGCTATGGCTACACCTTC,CASRFTSYGYTF
TRBV28,TRBD1,TRBJ1-1,.,TGTGCCAGCAGTTTAAGGCGTTACAGGGGAGGGGCTTTCTTT,CASSLRRYRGGAFF
TRBV5-5,.,TRBJ1-4,few,TGTGCCAGCAGCTTGGACAGGGAATTTGAAAAACTGTTTTTT,CASSLDREFEKLFF
TRBV7-2,.,TRBJ1-6,few,TGTGCCAGCAGCTTAGGACAGAGCTCCTATAATTCACCCCTCCACTTT,CASSLGQSSYNSPLHF
TRBV28,TRBD2,TRBJ2-3,.,TGTGCCAGCAGTTTATCGGCTAGCGGGGCGGGCACAGATACGCAGTATTTT,CASSLSASGAGTDTQYF
TRBV28,TRBD1,TRBJ2-4,.,TGTGCCAGCAGGACTACAGGGGGCGACAAAAACATTCAGTACTTC,CASRTTGGDKNIQYF
TRBV7-2,.,TRBJ2-3,.,TGTGCCAGCGAGCCAACGAGCGGCACAGATACGCAGTATTTT,CASEPTSGTDTQYF
TRBV7-3,.,TRBJ2-3,.,TGTGCCAGCAGCCCCGACCGAACAGATACGCAGTATTTT,CASSPDRTDTQYF
TRBV2,TRBD1,TRBJ2-7,.,TGTGCCAGCAGGTTACAGGGGAATAACTACGAGCAGTACTTC,CASRLQGNNYEQYF
TRBV30,TRBD2,TRBJ2-7,.,TGTGCCTGGGGTCTAGCGGGAGTGTTGGAGAGGGAGCAGTACTTC,CAWGLAGVLEREQYF
TRBV7-2,.,TRBJ2-2,.,TGTGCCAGCAGCTTAGCTGGGCTAGCCTCCGGGGAGCTGTTTTTT,CASSLAGLASGELFF
TRBV19,TRBD1,TRBJ2-4,.,TGTGCCAGTAGTTCTGGGACAGGGAAAGAAAACATTCAGTACTTC,CASSSGTGKENIQYF
TRBV5-6,.,TRBJ2-6,.,TGTGCCAGCAGCTTGGGAGAGGGTGGGGCCAACGTCCTGACTTTC,CASSLGEGGANVLTF
TRBV29-1,.,TRBJ1-2,.,TGCAGCGTTGAAGATCTGACAACTAACTATGGCTACACCTTC,CSVEDLTTNYGYTF
TRBV11-3,.,TRBJ2-1,.,TGTGCCAGCAGCTTAGGGGAGAGCTCCTACAATGAGCAGTTCTTC,CASSLGESSYNEQFF
TRBV5-1,.,TRBJ2-1,.,TGCGCCAGCAGCTTGGATCCAGGGGTGGGTGATGAGCAGTTCTTC,CASSLDPGVGDEQFF
TRBV30,.,TRBJ2-1,.,TGTGCCTGGAGGGGGATGGGTGAGCAGTTCTTC,CAWRGMGEQFF
TRBV18,.,TRBJ2-5,.,TGTGCCAGCTCACCACCCGTTAGCAGGACCCAGTACTTC,CASSPPVSRTQYF
TRBV9,TRBD2,TRBJ2-7,.,TGTGCCAGCAGCGTATCAGCTAGCGGGAGTGTCTACGAGCAGTACTTC,CASSVSASGSVYEQYF
TRBV10-2,.,TRBJ2-1,.,TGCGCCAGCGGCCAACCTCGGCGGAACAATGAGCAGTTCTTC,CASGQPRRNNEQFF
TRBV6-5,.,TRBJ1-2,.,TGTGCCAGCAGCTACTCTAACAGGGAAGTTCACTATGGCTACACCTTC,CASSYSNREVHYGYTF
TRBV27,.,TRBJ1-6,.,TGTGCCAGCAGTTTCAGGGGAAGGTTTAATTCACCCCTCCACTTT,CASSFRGRFNSPLHF
TRBV27,.,TRBJ2-6,.,TGTGCCAGCAGTCTCAGCTCTGGGGCCAACGTCCTGACTTTC,CASSLSSGANVLTF
TRBV5-4,TRBD2,TRBJ2-3,.,TGTGCCAGCAGCTTCCGACTAGCGGGATTAGATACGCAGTATTTT,CASSFRLAGLDTQYF
TRBV18,TRBD1,TRBJ2-7,once,TGTGCCAGCTCACCAGGGACAGACTCCTACGAGCAGTACTTC,CASSPGTDSYEQYF
TRBV11-2,.,TRBJ2-3,.,TGTGCCAGCAGCTTAGATCCGGGAAGGACAGATACGCAGTATTTT,CASSLDPGRTDTQYF
TRBV7-8,.,TRBJ2-7,.,TGTGCCAGCAGCTTAACTCCAGGCCCCTACGAGCAGTACTTC,CASSLTPGPYEQYF
TRBV28,.,TRBJ2-7,.,TGTGCCAGCACCCTCGCTTCTGGCGAGCAGTACTTC,CASTLASGEQYF
TRBV6-1,.,TRBJ2-1,once,TGTGCCAGCAGTGAAGCGTCAGCCTCCTACAATGAGCAGTTCTTC,CASSEASASYNEQFF
TRBV18,.,TRBJ1-2,.,TGTGCCAGCTCACCAAACCAGCTGGCTAACTATGGCTACACCTTC,CASSPNQLANYGYTF
TRBV28,TRBD2,TRBJ2-2,few,TGTGCCAGCAGTTTTAAGCGTGCGGGGGGGACCGGGGAGCTGTTTTTT,CASSFKRAGGTGELFF
TRBV7-9,.,TRBJ1-1,.,TGTGCCAGCAGCATCGATCTTAGGGCTTTCTTT,CASSIDLRAFF
TRBV10-2,.,TRBJ2-2,.,TGCGCCAGCAGTGACGGCAGGGGATACACCGGGGAGCTGTTTTTT,CASSDGRGYTGELFF
TRBV19,TRBD2,TRBJ2-1,.,TGTGCCAGTAGTATAACGTTAGCGGGAGATGAGCAGTTCTTC,CASSITLAGDEQFF
TRBV28,TRBD2,TRBJ2-5,.,TGTGCCAGCAGCCCGCACAAACCCGGGACTAGCGGGAAAGAGACCCAGTACTTC,CASSPHKPGTSGKETQYF
TRBV19,TRBD1,TRBJ2-7,.,TGTGCCAGCCAGACAGGGGAGACGAGCGAGCAGTACTTC,CASQTGETSEQYF
TRBV5-1,TRBD2,TRBJ2-2,.,TGCGCCAGCAGCTCGGGACTAGCGGGAGCCACCGGGGAGCTGTTTTTT,CASSSGLAGATGELFF
TRBV5-6,.,TRBJ2-1,.,TGTGCCAGCAGCTTGTACGGGACTCGGGAGCAGTTCTTC,CASSLYGTREQFF
TRBV15,TRBD2,TRBJ2-7,.,TGTGCCACCTCTCTTGTGGGAGGGCCTTACGAGCAGTACTTC,CATSLVGGPYEQYF
TRBV5-4,.,TRBJ2-5,.,TGTGCCAGCAGCACAATGACTTACCAAGAGACCCAGTACTTC,CASSTMTYQETQYF
TRBV11-3,TRBD1,TRBJ2-1,.,TGTGCCAGCAGCTTCGGGACAGGGGAAGAAAATGAGCAGTTCTTC,CASSFGTGEENEQFF
TRBV21-1,.,TRBJ1-4,.,TGTGCCAGCGGGTCACAGACAGACACAACTAATGAAAAACTGTTTTTT,CASGSQTDTTNEKLFF
TRBV11-3,.,TRBJ2-5,.,TGTGCCAGCAGCTTAAGGGGACTCAGCGGGGAGACCCAGTACTTC,CASSLRGLSGETQYF
TRBV27,.,TRBJ1-1,.,TGTGCCAGCAGCTTCGGGGGGGACACTGAAGCTTTCTTT,CASSFGGDTEAFF
TRBV30,TRBD2,TRBJ2-2,.,TGTGCCTGGAGTGTAAGATCTAGCGGGAGTGGTGGGGAGCTGTTTTTT,CAWSVRSSGSGGELFF